The 28 T cell receptor beta chains below all came from one sample that was sequenced in a study of OX40 agonist ivuxolimab in advanced cancers. Data came from immunoSEQ multiplex PCR; TCRdb stores just in-frame clones and leaves some out. The data contain roughly 75,000 clones, more than 85% of them singletons. Here the sequenced sample was CD4+ or CD8+ T cells sorted from blood, taken in a trial of the OX40 agonist ivuxolimab. The origin of the receptors is an adult with an advanced solid tumor such as melanoma, head and neck, liver or kidney cancer.

V gene TRBV2 combines with J gene TRBJ1-1; D perhaps matches TRBD1 (6 bases). Germline lookup yields CDR1 SNHLY and CDR2 FYNNEI. The CDR3 consists of 16 residues. V dropped 6 bases and J dropped 0 bases, with 17 bases sitting between them. The CDR3 loop is CASRMSGGLMNTEAFF. CDR3 coding DNA: TGTGCCAGCAGGATGTCGGGGGGCCTCATGAACACTGAAGCTTTCTTT. Based on the CDR3 plus reference TRBV2 and TRBJ1-1, the full variable domain is EPEVTQTPSHQVTQMGQEVILRCVPISNHLYFYWYRQILGQKVEFLVSFYNNEISEKSEIFDDQFSVERPDGSNFTLKIRSTKLEDSAMYFCASRMSGGLMNTEAFFGQGTRLTVV.

The chain combines TRBV27 with TRBJ1-2, with 7 bases aligning to TRBD1. The CDR3 is 15 amino acids. The germline CDR1 and CDR2 sequences are MNHEY and SMNVEV (reference sequence). The V gene end was trimmed by 0 bases and the J gene end by 6 bases; junction bases not matched to a gene: 7. The CDR3 DNA follows: TGTGCCAGCAGTTTATCCCCGCCAGGGGGGAATGGCTACACCTTC. Translating gives CASSLSPPGGNGYTF.

In DNA form, the CDR3 reads TGTGCCAGCTCACCGGAGAGAAGGATGAACACTGAAGCTTTCTTT. The encoded protein is CASSPERRMNTEAFF. V usage is TRBV18 and J usage is TRBJ1-1; D ambiguous. The CDR3 contains 15 residues. The germline V gene has CDR1 KGHSH and CDR2 LQKENI. V lost 3 bases to trimming and J lost 0 bases, with 11 bases between them.

This chain links TRBV4-1 with TRBJ2-2; D remains unclear. This CDR3 is 15 amino acids long. V lost 2 bases, J lost 2 bases, and 9 bases lay in between. Germline loops: CDR1 MGHRA, CDR2 YSYEKL. The CDR3 DNA is TGCGCCAGCAGCCAATATGGGGAAAACACCGGGGAGCTGTTTTTT. Amino acids: CASSQYGENTGELFF.

V is TRBV30 and J is TRBJ2-5; 7 bases map to TRBD1. This CDR3 has 16 residues. V lost 4 bases and J lost 1; bases outside the gene matches: 12. Germline V gene lookup returns CDR1 GTSNPN and CDR2 SVGIG (reference sequence). The CDR3 DNA sequence: TGTGCCTGGAACCAGGGGGTGCCTGGGTTCCAAGAGACCCAGTACTTC. Amino acid sequence: CAWNQGVPGFQETQYF.

The V call is TRBV11-2, the J call TRBJ1-4; possible D gene TRBD1, 5 bases. The CDR3 totals 14 residues. The V end was cut by 5 bases, the J end by 8 bases, with 15 bases between. Germline V CDR1 and CDR2: SGHAT, FQNNGV. The CDR3 sequence is CASSPDTREEKLFF. In nucleotides, the CDR3 is TGTGCCAGCAGCCCGGACACGAGGGAAGAAAAACTGTTTTTT.

The chain couples TRBV7-2 to TRBJ2-3; TRBD2 matches at 7 bases. V shed 3 bases, J shed 1 base, and the junction held 7 bases outside the gene matches. CDR3 size: 16 residues. Germline assignment: CDR1 SGHTA and CDR2 FQGNSA. The CDR3 here is CASSFFARGGTDTQYF. In DNA, the CDR3 is TGTGCCAGCAGCTTTTTTGCCCGGGGGGGCACAGATACGCAGTATTTT.

CDR3 nucleotide sequence: TGTGCCACCAGCAGAGATCCCTCTGGTACGGATACGCAGTATTTT. Residues: CATSRDPSGTDTQYF. The rearrangement joins TRBV15 to TRBJ2-3; D call uncertain. The length of the CDR3 is 15 residues. V lost 0 bases and J 6 bases, leaving 13 bases between the germline ends. Germline V lookup: CDR1 LNHNV, CDR2 YYDKDF (reference sequence).

J is TRBJ1-1 and V is TRBV12-5; D uncertain. CDR3 length: 13 amino acids. Germline V gene lookup returns CDR1 LGHNT and CDR2 FRNRAP. The ends were cut back, 1 base at V and 1 base at J, with 4 bases in the middle. The CDR3 DNA reads TGTGCTAGTGGTTTGGAGGGGAACACTGAAGCTTTCTTT. It is translated as CASGLEGNTEAFF.

The V and J genes are TRBV7-3 and TRBJ2-1; perhaps TRBD1 as D (6 bases). The V end was cut by 5 bases, the J end by 2 bases, with 13 bases between. Germline-derived CDR1 and CDR2 are SGHTA and FQGTGA. This CDR3 is built from 15 residues. CDR3 DNA sequence: TGTGCCAGCAGCCCTCGAAGGACAGCCTACAATGAGCAGTTCTTC. As protein: CASSPRRTAYNEQFF.

This clone is a singleton in its sample. The chain carries TRBV11-2 and TRBJ2-1; possibly TRBD2 for D (5 bases). CDR3 length: 11 residues. Germline V lookup: CDR1 SGHAT, CDR2 FQNNGV. V was clipped by 5 bases and J by 10 bases, with 9 bases between them. CDR3 nucleotide sequence: TGTGCCAGCAGCGTTGGACTCGAGCAGTTCTTC. Protein product: CASSVGLEQFF.

The chain recombines TRBV2 with TRBJ1-1; D possibly corresponds to TRBD1 (6 bases). Germline loops: CDR1 SNHLY, CDR2 FYNNEI. V lost 1 base and J 5 bases, leaving 14 bases between the germline ends. CDR3 size: 15 residues. CDR3 sequence (DNA): TGTGCCAGCAGTGAAGGCCCAGGGGTTAAGACTGAAGCTTTCTTT. It is translated as CASSEGPGVKTEAFF.

The chain uses TRBV5-5 and TRBJ2-7; 7 bases line up with TRBD1. V dropped 4 bases and J dropped 2; count of bases not matched to a gene: 6. CDR3 length: 14 amino acids. Germline loops: CDR1 SGHKS, CDR2 YYEKEE (reference sequence). The CDR3 sequence: CASSAPGQTYEQYF. The CDR3 DNA follows: TGTGCCAGCAGCGCTCCGGGACAGACCTACGAGCAGTACTTC.

This clone was seen a single time. The chain uses TRBV10-3 and TRBJ1-2; no definite D call. Germline V gene lookup returns CDR1 ENHRY and CDR2 SYGVKD. The ends were cut back, 6 bases at V and 4 bases at J, with 12 bases in the middle. CDR3 length: 13 amino acids. The CDR3 region is CAISEGAVYGYTF. The CDR3 DNA reads as TGTGCCATCAGCGAAGGAGCGGTCTATGGCTACACCTTC.

This chain connects TRBV6-5 to TRBJ1-5, with unresolved D. The CDR3 is 14 residues long. The V gene's germline CDR1 is MNHEY and CDR2 SVGAGI. V was clipped by 0 bases and J by 6 bases, with 9 bases between them. The CDR3 nucleotides are TGTGCCAGCAGTTACTCGAGAGGGTTTCAGCCCCAGCATTTT. Amino acid sequence: CASSYSRGFQPQHF.

This clone was found a few times. This sample includes further DNA sequences coding for the same CDR3. The V and J genes are TRBV7-2 and TRBJ2-1; D remains ambiguous. From germline, CDR1 is SGHTA and CDR2 FQGNSA. This CDR3 contains 14 residues. Trimming stripped 1 base from V and 7 bases from J, with 11 bases between. This CDR3 is CASSLGGLGNEQFF. The CDR3 DNA sequence: TGTGCCAGCAGCTTAGGGGGTCTAGGGAATGAGCAGTTCTTC.

CDR3 sequence: CASSLARSSYEQYF. For the CDR3, the DNA is TGTGCCAGCAGTTTAGCGCGGAGCTCCTACGAGCAGTACTTC. This sequence joins TRBV27 and TRBJ2-5; no firm D call. The J call may be faulty, since TRBJ2-7 better matches the DNA end. CDR3 length: 14 amino acids. Germline V gives CDR1 MNHEY, CDR2 SMNVEV (reference sequence).

This clone came up once. V is TRBV19 and J is TRBJ1-2; D possibly corresponds to TRBD1 (6 bases). This CDR3 has 13 residues. Germline CDR1 LNHDA, CDR2 SQIVND (reference sequence). Trimming took off 5 bases at V and 4 bases at J, with 11 bases between the two ends. CDR3 sequence: CASSPTGTYGYTF. CDR3 DNA sequence: TGTGCCAGTAGTCCGACAGGTACCTATGGCTACACCTTC.

The CDR3 coding sequence is TGTGCCAGCAGTGCGGTTATACTACGGGGCTACGAGCAGTACTTC. The encoded protein is CASSAVILRGYEQYF. The chain combines TRBV6-1 with TRBJ2-5; D is possibly TRBD2 (5 bases). The DNA end lines up better with TRBJ2-7; the J call may be wrong. This CDR3 region has 15 residues. Germline assignment: CDR1 MNHNS and CDR2 SASEGT.

The chain recombines TRBV4-3 with TRBJ2-2; 9 bases agree with TRBD2. The V gene end was trimmed by 0 bases and the J gene end by 1 base; junction bases not matched to a gene: 12. The CDR3 consists of 20 residues. Looked up from germline, CDR1 is LGHNA and CDR2 is YSLEER. This chain's CDR3 is CASSQDRFTSGLRNTGELFF. CDR3 bases: TGCGCCAGCAGCCAAGATCGGTTTACTAGCGGGCTCAGGAACACCGGGGAGCTGTTTTTT.

The chain links TRBV2 to TRBJ2-1, with D uncertain. The CDR3 length is 15 residues. Germline loops: CDR1 SNHLY, CDR2 FYNNEI. The V and J ends lost 6 bases and 6 bases respectively, with 18 bases between them. Here the CDR3 DNA reads TGTGCCAGCAGCTTACTGGGGTCTTATGGCAATGAGCAGTTCTTC. This translates into CASSLLGSYGNEQFF.

This clone came up once. The chain has TRBV4-1 and TRBJ2-7, with D hard to call. CDR1 MGHRA and CDR2 YSYEKL come from the germline V gene. The CDR3 spans 13 residues. Trimming cost V 4 bases and J 3 bases, with 10 bases left between them. CDR3 coding DNA: TGCGCCAGCAGCCCAGACCGCCTCTACGAGCAGTACTTC. As protein: CASSPDRLYEQYF.

V is TRBV5-6 and J is TRBJ2-1, with TRBD1 matching over 10 bases. Germline V gives CDR1 SGHDT, CDR2 YYEEEE. The V segment lost 4 bases and the J segment 7 bases; nucleotides outside the gene matches: 5. This CDR3 is 14 amino acids long. CDR3 amino acids: CASSPGQGTNEQFF. DNA for the CDR3: TGTGCCAGCAGCCCGGGACAGGGGACGAATGAGCAGTTCTTC.

The chain carries TRBV6-6 and TRBJ2-3; perhaps D is TRBD1 or TRBD2 (6 bases each). The CDR3 loop spans 13 amino acids. Looked up from germline, CDR1 is MNHNY and CDR2 is SVGAGI (reference sequence). V was clipped by 2 bases and J by 5 bases, with 8 bases between them. The chain's CDR3 is CASSYKGGDTQYF. CDR3 coding DNA: TGTGCCAGCAGTTACAAGGGGGGAGATACGCAGTATTTT.

V gene TRBV19 combines with J gene TRBJ2-4, with 8 bases aligning to TRBD1. This CDR3 is 15 amino acids long. The V gene's germline CDR1 is LNHDA and CDR2 SQIVND (reference sequence). Trimming removed 3 bases from V and 6 bases from J; junction bases left unmatched: 7. This CDR3 reads CASSIRPTGANIQYF. The CDR3 DNA reads as TGTGCCAGTAGTATTCGTCCGACAGGGGCAAACATTCAGTACTTC.

The chain joins TRBV29-1 to TRBJ1-1; 7 bases are shared with TRBD1. Trimming cost V 6 bases and J 8 bases; bases outside gene matches: 6. Germline CDR1 reads SQVTM; CDR2 reads ANQGSEA. This CDR3 has 11 amino acids. The CDR3, as DNA: TGCAGCGTAACCCCGGGACAGGAAGCTTTCTTT. Residues: CSVTPGQEAFF.

This clone was detected only once. The V and J genes are TRBV27 and TRBJ1-4; unclear D gene. CDR1 is MNHEY and CDR2 is SMNVEV in the germline V gene (reference sequence). The ends were cut back, 4 bases at V and 4 bases at J, with 7 bases in the middle. There are 13 residues in the CDR3. The chain's CDR3 is CASSSLVNEKLFF. The CDR3 DNA follows: TGTGCCAGCAGTTCCCTGGTTAATGAAAAACTGTTTTTT.

This chain joins TRBV27 and TRBJ2-5; D is unresolved. The J call may be faulty, since TRBJ2-7 better matches the DNA end. CDR1 is MNHEY, CDR2 SMNVEV, per germline (reference sequence). This CDR3 has 15 residues. The CDR3 DNA follows: TGTGCCAGCAGTCGATCTGAGAGCACGACCTACGAGCAGTACTTC. It yields the protein CASSRSESTTYEQYF.